This is a list of T cell receptor beta chains from one sample in a study of blood T cell repertoires in COVID-19. Data came from immunoSEQ multiplex PCR; TCRdb stores just in-frame clones and leaves some out. This table holds 250,000 to 300,000 clones, about nine tenths found once. Sequencing was carried out using peripheral blood. The receptors derive from a woman in her 30s who had recovered from COVID-19. CDR3s include the opening cysteine and the closing phenylalanine or tryptophan. Each record gives: J gene, V gene, D gene, clone size, CDR3 DNA, CDR3 protein. The D gene is left open where the match is weak. Size values are once, few and many counts, or a class for expanded clones, and some rows have none.

TRBJ2-7 TRBV5-4 - - TGTGCCAGCAGCTTAGACAGGCGGAGCTCCTACGAGCAGTACTTC CASSLDRRSSYEQYF
TRBJ2-2 TRBV10-3 - - TGTGCCATCAGTGACCTAGGGGACTTCACCGGGGAGCTGTTTTTT CAISDLGDFTGELFF
TRBJ2-1 TRBV24-1 - - TGTGCCACCAGTGGAGTCTATGACAATGAGCAGTTCTTC CATSGVYDNEQFF
TRBJ1-1 TRBV27 TRBD1 - TGTGCCAGCAGTACCGGGACAGGGGGATTTAACACTGAAGCTTTCTTT CASSTGTGGFNTEAFF
TRBJ1-6 TRBV5-6 - - TGTGCCAGCAGCTTCGGGGGTCGCGTTGACCTCCACTTT CASSFGGRVDLHF
TRBJ2-3 TRBV11-3 - once TGTGCCAGCAGCTTTACCGGAGCAGATACGCAGTATTTT CASSFTGADTQYF
TRBJ2-5 TRBV19 TRBD2 - TGTGCCACACAACTCGGGACTAGCGGCCAAGAGACCCAGTACTTC CATQLGTSGQETQYF
TRBJ1-4 TRBV13 - - TGTGCCAGCAGCCCTAGACGGGCAACTAATGAAAAACTGTTTTTT CASSPRRATNEKLFF
TRBJ2-7 TRBV6-2/TRBV6-3 TRBD1 once TGTGCCAGCAGTTACCCTCCGGGACAGGGCCACGAGCAGTACTTC CASSYPPGQGHEQYF
TRBJ2-5 TRBV29-1 TRBD2 - TGCAGCGTCCGATCCGGGGGGCAAGAGACCCAGTACTTC CSVRSGGQETQYF
TRBJ1-2 TRBV6-2/TRBV6-3 - - TGTGCCAGCAGTTACGGTAGGGGATATGGCTACACCTTC CASSYGRGYGYTF
TRBJ2-7 TRBV7-2 TRBD1 - TGTGCCAGCAGCTTCTCGGGACAGGCTTACGAGCAGTACTTC CASSFSGQAYEQYF
TRBJ1-1 TRBV27 - - TGTGCCAGCAGTACAGGTAACACTGAAGCTTTCTTT CASSTGNTEAFF
TRBJ1-5 TRBV28 - - TGTGCCAGCAGTTCACAGCCCCAGCATTTT CASSSQPQHF
TRBJ1-1 TRBV11-2 - - TGTGCCAGCAGCTTACTGCGGGGAGGAGGCACTGAAGCTTTCTTT CASSLLRGGGTEAFF
TRBJ2-1 TRBV18 TRBD1 - TGTGCCAGCTCGCCGGGACAGGCAAACTACAATGAGCAGTTCTTC CASSPGQANYNEQFF
TRBJ1-1 TRBV28 - - TGTGCCAGCAGTTGGAGGGGTGGTTCGCGGGCTTTCTTT CASSWRGGSRAFF
TRBJ2-5 TRBV5-1 TRBD1 - TGCGCCAGCAGCTTCTCGTCGACAGGGCAAGAGACCCAGTACTTC CASSFSSTGQETQYF
TRBJ1-1 TRBV5-1 - - TGCGCCAGCAGCTTGGTTTCAGGGTGGGGGAACACTGAAGCTTTCTTT CASSLVSGWGNTEAFF
TRBJ2-3 TRBV5-1 - - TGCGCCAGCAGCGAAGGACAGTACGCTAGCACAGATACGCAGTATTTT CASSEGQYASTDTQYF
TRBJ2-2 TRBV20-1 TRBD1 - TGCAGTGCTAGTCCACAGGGGGCTATCACCGGGGAGCTGTTTTTT CSASPQGAITGELFF
TRBJ1-1 TRBV6-5 TRBD1 once TGTGCCGGACAGGGGTCAACTGAAGCTTTCTTT CAGQGSTEAFF
TRBJ1-2 TRBV5-4 - - TGTGCCAGCAGCTTCGGGACACCAACGGGGGGCTACACCTTC CASSFGTPTGGYTF
TRBJ2-1 TRBV18 - - TGTGCCAGCTCACCCAATGTGGACAGCGTCAATGAGCAGTTCTTC CASSPNVDSVNEQFF
TRBJ2-5 TRBV2 TRBD1 - TGTGCCAGCAGTGGGGCAGGGGGTGAGACCCAGTACTTC CASSGAGGETQYF
TRBJ1-1 TRBV6-5 - few TGTGCCAGCAGCTCGGGGAGGGGGACTGAAGCTTTCTTT CASSSGRGTEAFF
TRBJ2-5 TRBV15 TRBD1 - TGTGCCACCAGCAGAAGACTAGGAGGGACAGGGGAAAGGAAAGGGCAGACCCAGTACTTC CATSRRLGGTGERKGQTQYF
TRBJ2-1 TRBV7-9 TRBD1 - TGTGCCAGCAGCTGCACCCAGGGGGCTTGCTACAATGAGCAGTTCTTC CASSCTQGACYNEQFF
TRBJ2-7 TRBV6-2/TRBV6-3 - - TGTGCCAGCAGCTCTAGGACAGATTCCTACGAGCAGTACTTC CASSSRTDSYEQYF
TRBJ1-1 TRBV2 TRBD1 - TGTGCCAGCAGCTTATCGGGACAGGAGATTAGGGGGGCTTTCTTT CASSLSGQEIRGAFF
TRBJ2-1 TRBV18 - - TGTGCCAGCTCCTCCGGGGCCTACAATGAGCAGTTCTTC CASSSGAYNEQFF
TRBJ1-1 TRBV7-9 - - TGTGCCAGCAGCTTAGGTCAGGGAACTGAAGCTTTCTTT CASSLGQGTEAFF
TRBJ1-4 TRBV7-2 TRBD1 - TGTGCCAGCAGACCCCAAGGACAGGGTAATGAAAAACTGTTTTTT CASRPQGQGNEKLFF
TRBJ2-7 TRBV5-6 - - TGTGCCAGCAGCTTGGACACCCGGGACGAGCAGTACTTC CASSLDTRDEQYF
TRBJ1-3 TRBV7-9 - - TGTGCCAGCAGCTTGGGGGGGACTGGAAACACCATATATTTT CASSLGGTGNTIYF
TRBJ1-2 TRBV5-1 TRBD1 - TGCGCCAGCAGCATTGTGGGGGACAGGGACTATGGCTACACCTTC CASSIVGDRDYGYTF
TRBJ2-3 TRBV2 TRBD1 - TGTGCCAGCAGGTGGGGTCAGGGGGCAGATACGCAGTATTTT CASRWGQGADTQYF
TRBJ1-6 TRBV5-6 TRBD1 - TGTGCCAGCAGCCGACGGACAGGGGGCGAGTATTATTCACCCCTCCACTTT CASSRRTGGEYYSPLHF
TRBJ1-1 TRBV28 - - TGTGCCAGCAGGAGGTCGGGGAACACTGAAGCTTTCTTT CASRRSGNTEAFF
TRBJ2-7 TRBV3-1/TRBV3-2 TRBD1 - TGTGCCAGCAGCCGGATCCTTGGACAGGGGGCCTACGAGCAGTACTTC CASSRILGQGAYEQYF
TRBJ2-5 TRBV7-9 - - TGTGCCAGCAGCTTTACTATGCCCGGGGCCCAGTACTTC CASSFTMPGAQYF
TRBJ2-1 TRBV12-3/TRBV12-4 TRBD1 - TGTGCCAGCAGCTCAACAGGGGATGAGCAGTTCTTC CASSSTGDEQFF
TRBJ2-2 TRBV3-1/TRBV3-2 TRBD2 - TGTGCCAGCAGCCCCCTGAACGGGCGGGGGGGCCGGAACACCGGGGAGCTGTTTTTT CASSPLNGRGGRNTGELFF